The clone carrying this T cell receptor (beta chain) has just one count. This entry comes from a study of cytomegalovirus exposure and HLA in healthy donors. CDR1 and CDR2 from the germline V gene are MGHDK and SYGVNS. This CDR3 has 14 residues. V lost 7 bases and J lost 0; bases outside the gene matches: 6. Both 60 Vbeta primers and 13 Jbeta primers went into the PCR. Generated by immunoSEQ multiplex PCR, the TCRdb table keeps only in-frame clones and is missing some. The table lists about 110,000 clones, 81% of them singletons. Sequencing input: PBMCs. The clonotype comes from a woman aged 30 to 39 in good health and CMV-seronegative. The genes are TRBV25-1 and TRBJ2-7, with 7 bases lining up with TRBD1. The CDR3 nucleotides are TGTGCCAGCAACGCCGGGACAGACTCCTACGAGCAGTACTTC. It encodes CASNAGTDSYEQYF.